This TCR beta chain is drawn from a study of control samples from healthy donors and cancer patients. Repertoires were generated with immunoSEQ multiplex PCR, while TCRdb's copy carries only in-frame clones and drops some. The sample has 55,000 to 85,000 clones, about nine tenths seen once. This CDR3 contains 15 residues. Per the germline V gene, CDR1 is MNHNS and CDR2 is SASEGT. Trimming took 0 bases from V and 7 from J, leaving 13 bases between them. The TCR was taken from a man aged 55 to 69 with lung cancer. The J gene is TRBJ1-3, the V gene TRBV6-1, with D possibly TRBD1 on 6 matching bases. The specimen was PBMCs. CDR3 DNA sequence: TGTGCCAGCAGTGAAGCGACGGACAGTTTTAACACCATATATTTT. It translates to CASSEATDSFNTIYF.